The entry below describes one T cell receptor (beta chain). Germline CDR1 and CDR2: SEHNR and FQNEAQ (reference sequence). CDR3 size: 15 residues. J was trimmed by 2 bases and V by 4 bases; bases with no gene match: 2. These data come from a study of PD-1 blockade in classical Hodgkin lymphoma. Every patient experienced relapse after autologous stem cell transplantation, and brentuximab vedotin exposure varied. Here immunoSEQ multiplex PCR was the method, and the copy in TCRdb shows in-frame clones only, minus some. This table has around 13,000 clones, 70% to 85% appearing once. This clonotype was sampled from a human donor with classical Hodgkin lymphoma. V gene TRBV7-9 combines with J gene TRBJ2-7; 13 nucleotides match TRBD2. Sample: peripheral blood mononuclear cells (PBMCs), taken at baseline. The CDR3 nucleotides are TGTGCCAGCAGCTACGGACTAGCGGGGGCCTACGAGCAGTACTTC. This codes for CASSYGLAGAYEQYF. The whole variable domain, filled in from reference TRBV7-9 and TRBJ2-7, reads DTGVSQNPRHKITKRGQNVTFRCDPISEHNRLYWYRQTLGQGPEFLTYFQNEAQLEKSRLLSDRFSAERPKGSFSTLEIQRTEQGDSAMYLCASSYGLAGAYEQYFGPGTRLTVT.